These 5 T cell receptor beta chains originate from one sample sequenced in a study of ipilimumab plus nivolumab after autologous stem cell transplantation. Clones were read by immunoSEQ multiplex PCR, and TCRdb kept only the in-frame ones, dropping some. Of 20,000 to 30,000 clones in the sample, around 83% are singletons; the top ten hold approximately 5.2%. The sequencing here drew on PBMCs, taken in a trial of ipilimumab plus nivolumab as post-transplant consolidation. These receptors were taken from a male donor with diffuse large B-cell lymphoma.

The CDR3 region has the DNA TGTGCCAGCAGTCCGCGGGGGCCAAATACGCAGTATTTT. Translating gives CASSPRGPNTQYF. The chain has TRBV2 and TRBJ2-3; D is perhaps TRBD2 (7 bases). With 5 bases removed from V and 7 bases from J, the gap between germline ends came to 13 bases. This CDR3 spans 13 amino acids. Germline V lookup: CDR1 SNHLY, CDR2 FYNNEI.

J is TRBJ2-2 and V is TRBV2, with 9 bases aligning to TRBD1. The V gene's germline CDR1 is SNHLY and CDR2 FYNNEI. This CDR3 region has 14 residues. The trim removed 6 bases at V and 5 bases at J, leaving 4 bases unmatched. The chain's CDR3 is CASRGTGRTGELFF. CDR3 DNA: TGTGCCAGCAGGGGGACAGGGCGAACCGGGGAGCTGTTTTTT.

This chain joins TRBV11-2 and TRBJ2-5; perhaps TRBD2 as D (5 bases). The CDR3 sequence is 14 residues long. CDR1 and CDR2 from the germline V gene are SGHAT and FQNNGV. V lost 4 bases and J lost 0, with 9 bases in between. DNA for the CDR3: TGTGCCAGCAGCTCAGGACTGGACCAAGAGACCCAGTACTTC. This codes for CASSSGLDQETQYF.

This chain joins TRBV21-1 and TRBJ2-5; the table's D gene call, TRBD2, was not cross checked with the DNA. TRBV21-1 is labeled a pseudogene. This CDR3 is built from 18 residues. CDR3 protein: CASSKAEFRGGSLETQYF. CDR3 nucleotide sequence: TGTGCCAGCAGCAAAGCGGAGTTCCGGGGGGGCAGCCTAGAGACCCAGTACTTC.

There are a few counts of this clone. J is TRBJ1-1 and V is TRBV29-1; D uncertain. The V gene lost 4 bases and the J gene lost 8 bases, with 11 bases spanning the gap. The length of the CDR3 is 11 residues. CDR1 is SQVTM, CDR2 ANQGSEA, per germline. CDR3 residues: CSVGMTGEAFF. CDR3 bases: TGCAGCGTTGGCATGACCGGGGAAGCTTTCTTT.